Listed below are T cell receptor beta chains from one sample, sequenced in a study of technical replicates of blood from a handful of donors. Assay used: immunoSEQ multiplex PCR; TCRdb lists only in-frame clones, some missing. The sample yields over 60,000 clones, around 93% seen once. Input material: T cells isolated from PBMCs. Receptors originate from a human donor in good health. The conserved cysteine and the conserved F or W are not part of the CDR3 here.

J gene,V gene,CDR3 protein
TRBJ1-4,TRBV4-1,ASSQDSSGLNEKLF
TRBJ1-2,TRBV28,ASSPRQGVNYGYT
TRBJ1-3,TRBV30,AWSWDRGRPVKNTIY
TRBJ1-5,TRBV5-4,ASSQAPASDQPQH
TRBJ2-3,TRBV5-1,ASSLEYTDTQY
TRBJ1-2,TRBV28,ASSLPGIGQGQNYGYT
TRBJ2-7,TRBV28,ASITYHGGGRALNEQY
TRBJ1-5,TRBV28,ASYRGKDQPQH
TRBJ2-2,TRBV21-1,ATAGFNTGELF
TRBJ2-7,TRBV11-2,ASSLMGPNLAGGPYEQY
TRBJ2-2,TRBV28,ASNGGTGTGELF
TRBJ2-5,TRBV11-3,ASSLAGTGEETQY
TRBJ2-1,TRBV28,ASSRSITSGSKNYNEQF
TRBJ2-7,TRBV7-2,ASSIGDRSSYEQY
TRBJ2-7,TRBV30,ACLVWGQSSYEQY
TRBJ1-1,TRBV29-1,SVVFPTGGMNTEAF
TRBJ2-5,TRBV7-7,ASSLVRGPEETQY
TRBJ2-1,TRBV7-7,ASPQGGYNEQF
TRBJ1-2,TRBV27,ASSLTGRGNYGYT
TRBJ1-2,TRBV28,ASSSPGQGDYGYT
TRBJ1-2,TRBV6-5,ASSSVGYGYT
TRBJ2-1,TRBV15,ATAEGVSYNEQF
TRBJ2-5,TRBV5-6,ASSHRQGWETQY
TRBJ1-5,TRBV28,ASSSYSKQLPGQGFQPQH
TRBJ2-5,TRBV19,ASSIASGETQY
TRBJ1-2,TRBV6-6,ASSGGGAGGYT
TRBJ1-5,TRBV2,AGQGAHNQPQH
TRBJ2-2,TRBV4-1,ASSQTGLAGEPGELF
TRBJ1-1,TRBV12-5,ASGLSESEAF
TRBJ1-2,TRBV18,ASSTDRDRGYT
TRBJ1-2,TRBV5-1,ASSLAGRIPFNGYT
TRBJ1-5,TRBV4-1,ASSLGTGTWQPQH
TRBJ1-2,TRBV11-1,ASSSRWEKEGYT
TRBJ1-1,TRBV29-1,SVAPGTENTEAF
TRBJ1-3,TRBV6-1,ASSEAGAPSGNTIY
TRBJ1-4,TRBV5-8,ASSPTGYNEKLF
TRBJ1-2,TRBV29-1,SVDEVANYGYT
TRBJ2-5,TRBV6-6,ASGPPGGPQTQY
TRBJ1-1,TRBV6-4,ASSDSGAGTGIRTEAF
TRBJ2-5,TRBV2,ASSVLAVQETQY
TRBJ2-1,TRBV28,ASSYVAGLGNNEQF
TRBJ1-6,TRBV11-3,ASSLPGARPPLH
TRBJ2-2,TRBV13,ASRPSGGSYTGELF
TRBJ1-1,TRBV29-1,SVLQGGNTEAF
TRBJ1-6,TRBV5-6,ASSSRIGNSPLH
TRBJ1-6,TRBV11-2,ASSSALDRGALH
TRBJ2-7,TRBV4-2,ASSPRGQGAHEQY
TRBJ1-4,TRBV28,ASSFRDEKLF
TRBJ1-3,TRBV2,ASNFDRGTGNTIY
TRBJ1-1,TRBV6-1,ASIQTVNTEAF
TRBJ2-5,TRBV25-1,ASSSETQY
TRBJ2-3,TRBV19,ATQTGFRTDTQY
TRBJ2-3,TRBV5-1,ASSSSTDTQY
TRBJ2-7,TRBV14,ASSYTRGAPYEQY
TRBJ1-2,TRBV6-5,ASSYSAEYGYT